These 28 T cell receptor beta chains share one sample of origin, sequenced in a study of blood T cell repertoires in COVID-19. Method: immunoSEQ multiplex PCR; TCRdb's copy keeps in-frame clones and lacks some. The data show approximately 350,000 clones, about 90% seen once. The sequencing sample was made of PBMCs or T cells enriched from blood (not recorded which). These receptors all stem from a woman in her 30s who had recovered from COVID-19.

In this sample, this clone turned up once. The V and J genes are TRBV3-1 (or the pseudogene TRBV3-2) and TRBJ2-5; the D is unclear. CDR3 length equals 13 residues. Germline V gene lookup returns CDR1 LGHDT and CDR2 YNNKEL (reference sequence). Trimming cost V 3 bases and J 5 bases, with 10 bases left between them. The CDR3 reads CASSQGQWETQYF. The CDR3 region has the DNA TGTGCCAGCAGCCAGGGCCAGTGGGAGACCCAGTACTTC.

The V gene is TRBV6-6, the J gene TRBJ1-2; D is uncertain. V was shortened by 2 bases and J by 2 bases, with 9 bases between the two germline ends. Germline V CDR1 and CDR2: MNHNY, SVGAGI (reference sequence). This CDR3 region has 14 residues. The CDR3 region is CASSYVAQNYGYTF. The CDR3 bases are TGTGCCAGCAGTTACGTCGCACAGAACTATGGCTACACCTTC.

There are a few counts of this clone. The chain combines TRBV30 with TRBJ2-7; 7 bases map to TRBD1. The germline V gene encodes CDR1 GTSNPN and CDR2 SVGIG (reference sequence). V dropped 3 bases and J dropped 5; count of bases not matched to a gene: 7. This CDR3 region has 13 residues. The CDR3 DNA sequence: TGTGCCTGGAGCAAGAAGGGGGCGGACGAGCAGTACTTC. It encodes CAWSKKGADEQYF.

The chain employs TRBV30 and TRBJ1-2, with D possibly matching TRBD1 (6 bases). CDR3 size: 15 residues. The V gene lost 6 bases and the J gene lost 8 bases, with 25 bases spanning the gap. Germline assignment: CDR1 GTSNPN and CDR2 SVGIG (reference sequence). CDR3 protein: CACPAPGQLPGGYTF. CDR3 DNA sequence: TGTGCCTGCCCTGCCCCGGGACAACTCCCGGGGGGCTACACCTTC.

The V gene is TRBV5-1, the J gene TRBJ1-3, with D hard to call. CDR3 length equals 14 residues. Germline CDR1 SGHRS, CDR2 YFSETQ. V was cut by 2 bases and J by 4 bases, with 10 bases left in between. This CDR3 reads CASSFVGPGNTIYF. CDR3 nucleotides: TGCGCCAGCAGCTTTGTGGGCCCCGGAAACACCATATATTTT. The full variable domain, its missing parts supplied by reference TRBV5-1 and TRBJ1-3, is KAGVTQTPRYLIKTRGQQVTLSCSPISGHRSVSWYQQTPGQGLQFLFEYFSETQRNKGNFPGRFSGRQFSNSRSEMNVSTLELGDSALYLCASSFVGPGNTIYFGEGSWLTVV.

V usage is TRBV28 and J usage is TRBJ1-2, with a tentative D call TRBD1 (5 bases). The ends were cut back, 4 bases at V and 3 bases at J, with 12 bases in the middle. The CDR3 runs to 14 residues. The V gene's germline CDR1 is MDHEN and CDR2 SYDVKM. Here the CDR3 DNA reads TGTGCCAGCAGTTATGCGACAGTGGACTATGGCTACACCTTC. This sequence encodes CASSYATVDYGYTF.

Note on this clone: Other DNA sequences from this sample encode an identical CDR3 as well. The V and J genes are TRBV5-6 and TRBJ2-7, with D possibly being TRBD2 (5 bases). V was shortened by 5 bases and J by 1 base, with 7 bases between the two germline ends. This CDR3 region has 12 residues. Per germline, CDR1 SGHDT and CDR2 YYEEEE. For the CDR3, the DNA is TGTGCCAGCAGGAGGGATTCCTACGAGCAGTACTTC. Residues: CASRRDSYEQYF.

The V call is TRBV27, the J call TRBJ2-3; 9 nucleotides match TRBD1. The germline V gene has CDR1 MNHEY and CDR2 SMNVEV (reference sequence). The V segment lost 4 bases and the J segment 1 base; nucleotides outside the gene matches: 6. CDR3 size: 16 residues. CDR3 nucleotide sequence: TGTGCCAGCAGTTCACAGGGGGCGTTCGGCACAGATACGCAGTATTTT. Translating gives CASSSQGAFGTDTQYF.

The chain links TRBV30 to TRBJ1-1; D not certain. CDR3 length equals 13 residues. The V end was cut by 2 bases, the J end by 4 bases, with 11 bases between. The germline V gene has CDR1 GTSNPN and CDR2 SVGIG (reference sequence). The CDR3 is CAWSRGSSTEAFF. CDR3 bases: TGTGCCTGGAGTCGGGGAAGTAGCACTGAAGCTTTCTTT.

The chain uses TRBV2 and TRBJ2-5; no firm D call. Germline V gene sequence: CDR1 SNHLY, CDR2 FYNNEI. The germline V and J ends were trimmed by 6 bases and 1 base, with 6 bases remaining between them. The length of the CDR3 is 12 residues. CDR3 in DNA: TGTGCCAGCAGGATTAGCCAAGAGACCCAGTACTTC. Its translation: CASRISQETQYF. Complete variable domain (other parts from reference TRBV2 and TRBJ2-5): EPEVTQTPSHQVTQMGQEVILRCVPISNHLYFYWYRQILGQKVEFLVSFYNNEISEKSEIFDDQFSVERPDGSNFTLKIRSTKLEDSAMYFCASRISQETQYFGPGTRLLVL.

The V and J genes are TRBV2 and TRBJ2-2; TRBD2 matches at 8 bases. The germline gives CDR1 SNHLY, CDR2 FYNNEI. This CDR3 is 16 amino acids long. After removal of 2 bases from V and 0 bases from J, the junction contained 2 bases not matched to a gene. CDR3 coding DNA: TGTGCCAGCAGTGAACTAGCGGGCGCGAACACCGGGGAGCTGTTTTTT. Translating it yields CASSELAGANTGELFF.

Only a few counts were recorded for this clone. V usage is TRBV6-5 and J usage is TRBJ2-1; 11 bases are a match to TRBD2. V lost 4 bases, J lost 4 bases, and 3 bases stayed unmatched. CDR1 and CDR2 (germline): MNHEY, SVGAGI. The CDR3 is 15 amino acids. The CDR3 DNA reads TGTGCCAGCAGTTCGACTAGCGGGGATTACAATGAGCAGTTCTTC. This encodes CASSSTSGDYNEQFF.

The chain couples TRBV2 to TRBJ1-3, with 9 nucleotides matching TRBD1. Germline V gene lookup returns CDR1 SNHLY and CDR2 FYNNEI. With V trimmed by 7 bases and J by 4 bases, 5 bases remained unmatched. This CDR3 region has 14 residues. CDR3 DNA: TGTGCCAGCACCGGGACAGGGAACGGAAACACCATATATTTT. Translating it yields CASTGTGNGNTIYF.

This chain joins TRBV5-5 and TRBJ1-2; D call uncertain. The CDR3 loop spans 12 amino acids. Germline assignment: CDR1 SGHKS and CDR2 YYEKEE (reference sequence). The ends were cut back, 4 bases at V and 5 bases at J, with 9 bases in the middle. CDR3: CASSLNIYGYTF. The DNA of the CDR3 is TGTGCCAGCAGCCTAAATATATATGGCTACACCTTC.

Only one count was recorded for this clone. This chain joins TRBV5-1 and TRBJ2-1, with D maybe TRBD2 (5 bases). The CDR3 extends over 15 amino acids. V gave up 0 bases and J gave up 2 bases, with 9 bases separating them. The germline V gene encodes CDR1 SGHRS and CDR2 YFSETQ. CDR3 nucleotide sequence: TGCGCCAGCAGCTTGGATGGCGGGCCCTACAATGAGCAGTTCTTC. It yields the protein CASSLDGGPYNEQFF.

This clone came up once. J is TRBJ1-1 and V is TRBV19; unclear D gene. The V end was cut by 4 bases, the J end by 1 base, with 10 bases between. Per the germline V gene, CDR1 is LNHDA and CDR2 is SQIVND (reference sequence). This CDR3 is built from 14 residues. The CDR3, as DNA: TGTGCCAGTAGTAAGGGTCGGGAGAACACTGAAGCTTTCTTT. Translating gives CASSKGRENTEAFF. The full variable domain, completed using reference TRBV19 and TRBJ1-1, is DGGITQSPKYLFRKEGQNVTLSCEQNLNHDAMYWYRQDPGQGLRLIYYSQIVNDFQKGDIAEGYSVSREKKESFPLTVTSAQKNPTAFYLCASSKGRENTEAFFGQGTRLTVV.

The gene calls are TRBV29-1 and TRBJ2-7, with TRBD1 matching 10 bases. CDR1 SQVTM and CDR2 ANQGSEA come from the germline V gene. The CDR3 is made up of 12 amino acids. V was clipped by 6 bases and J by 5 bases; unmatched bases: 4. The CDR3 sequence: CSVQGQGNEQYF. In DNA form, the CDR3 reads TGCAGCGTCCAGGGACAGGGGAACGAGCAGTACTTC.

The chain joins TRBV2 to TRBJ2-7; TRBD2 matches 10 bases. CDR3 size: 15 residues. Germline V lookup: CDR1 SNHLY, CDR2 FYNNEI. The junction had 5 bases not matched to a gene; V was cut back by 5 bases and J by 1 base. The CDR3 loop is CASSSSGGISYEQYF. The DNA of the CDR3 is TGTGCCAGCAGTAGTAGCGGGGGGATTTCCTACGAGCAGTACTTC.

For this clone: This same CDR3 is encoded by further DNA sequences in the sample. The genes are TRBV9 and TRBJ2-7; possibly TRBD2 for D (6 bases). The V gene lost 0 bases and the J gene lost 1 base, with 11 bases spanning the gap. The CDR3 contains 15 residues. The germline CDR1 and CDR2 sequences are SGDLS and YYNGEE. DNA of the CDR3: TGTGCCAGCAGCGTAGGATTAGCGGCTTCCTACGAGCAGTACTTC. Encoded protein: CASSVGLAASYEQYF. The entire variable domain, with the rest obtained from reference TRBV9 and TRBJ2-7, is as follows: DSGVTQTPKHLITATGQRVTLRCSPRSGDLSVYWYQQSLDQGLQFLIQYYNGEERAKGNILERFSAQQFPDLHSELNLSSLELGDSALYFCASSVGLAASYEQYFGPGTRLTVT.

The V call is TRBV3-1 (or the pseudogene TRBV3-2), the J call TRBJ1-2; D is perhaps TRBD1 (6 bases). Trimming removed 4 bases at V and 4 bases at J, with 19 bases between. Germline-derived CDR1 and CDR2 are LGHDT and YNNKEL (reference sequence). This CDR3 has 16 amino acids. CDR3 sequence: CASSRRRDMVIYGYTF. DNA of the CDR3: TGTGCCAGCAGCCGACGACGGGACATGGTGATCTATGGCTACACCTTC.

The V and J genes are TRBV19 and TRBJ1-5, with D possibly matching TRBD1 (5 bases). The V end lost 6 bases, the J end lost 3 bases, and 15 bases lay between the germline ends. CDR3 length equals 15 residues. Germline V gene data show CDR1 as LNHDA and CDR2 as SQIVND (reference sequence). The CDR3: CASSRDSGDNQPQHF. CDR3 nucleotide sequence: TGTGCCAGTAGCCGGGACTCGGGGGACAATCAGCCCCAGCATTTT.

This chain connects TRBV14 to TRBJ2-1; the D is unclear. This CDR3 contains 15 residues. Germline CDR1 SGHDN, CDR2 FVKESK. Between the trimmed V and J ends, which lost 4 bases and 0 bases, there was a span of 10 bases. CDR3 nucleotide sequence: TGTGCCAGCAGCCCCTCTTCGTACTCCTACAATGAGCAGTTCTTC. Translated, it gives CASSPSSYSYNEQFF.

The chain carries TRBV7-3 and TRBJ1-1, with a weak D call TRBD1 (5 bases). The CDR3 runs 12 residues. CDR1 and CDR2 from the germline V gene are SGHTA and FQGTGA. Trimming took 4 bases from V and 11 from J, leaving 14 bases between them. CDR3 in DNA: TGTGCCAGCAGCTCAGGGACTGGCTCGGCTTTCTTT. Its protein is CASSSGTGSAFF. Full variable domain (outside the CDR3, taken from reference TRBV7-3 and TRBJ1-1): GAGVSQTPSNKVTEKGKYVELRCDPISGHTALYWYRQSLGQGPEFLIYFQGTGAADDSGLPNDRFFAVRPEGSVSTLKIQRTERGDSAVYLCASSSGTGSAFFGQGTRLTVV.

The CDR3, as DNA: TGTGCCAGCAGAGCAGCGGGGGGGGAGACCCAGTACTTC. This codes for CASRAAGGETQYF. The chain has TRBV2 and TRBJ2-5, with 10 bases matching TRBD2. The V and J ends lost 6 bases and 5 bases, in that order; junction bases with no gene match: 3. Germline CDR1 SNHLY, CDR2 FYNNEI. There are 13 residues in the CDR3. Together with reference TRBV2 and TRBJ2-5, the CDR3 gives the full variable domain: EPEVTQTPSHQVTQMGQEVILRCVPISNHLYFYWYRQILGQKVEFLVSFYNNEISEKSEIFDDQFSVERPDGSNFTLKIRSTKLEDSAMYFCASRAAGGETQYFGPGTRLLVL.

The chain employs TRBV19 and TRBJ1-6; D uncertain. The CDR3 loop spans 15 amino acids. Trimming left V 3 bases short and J 0 bases short, with 6 bases between. The germline CDR1 and CDR2 sequences are LNHDA and SQIVND (reference sequence). The CDR3 spells CASSIRVSYNSPLHF. The CDR3 DNA reads TGTGCCAGTAGTATTCGAGTCTCCTATAATTCACCCCTCCACTTT.

As regards this clone: Other DNA sequences in the sample encode the same CDR3. This chain joins TRBV4-1 and TRBJ2-2; D not resolved. V lost 1 base, J lost 8 bases, and 2 bases lay in between. This CDR3 spans 11 amino acids. The germline gives CDR1 MGHRA, CDR2 YSYEKL. CDR3 region: CASSQAGELFF. CDR3 DNA: TGCGCCAGCAGCCAAGCGGGGGAGCTGTTTTTT.

CDR3: CASSQKASGRAEYEQYF. Here the CDR3 DNA reads TGTGCCAGCTCACAAAAGGCCAGCGGGAGGGCCGAATACGAGCAGTACTTC. The chain has TRBV18 and TRBJ2-7, with 10 bases fitting TRBD2. This CDR3 has 17 residues. Germline V gene lookup returns CDR1 KGHSH and CDR2 LQKENI. Trimming cost V 4 bases and J 4 bases; bases outside gene matches: 13.

This clone was counted a single time. V usage is TRBV6-5 and J usage is TRBJ2-1; 8 bases fit TRBD1. Losses at the gene ends were 6 bases for V and 6 bases for J; bases not matched to a gene: 7. CDR1 MNHEY and CDR2 SVGAGI come from the germline V gene. CDR3 length equals 14 residues. For the CDR3, the DNA is TGTGCCAGCAGCCAGGGACAGGAGGCCAATGAGCAGTTCTTC. Translation gives CASSQGQEANEQFF.